This TCR beta chain was identified during a study of T cells after yellow fever vaccination. The study's findings and limits: The secondary response showed a weaker magnitude and a faster peak, day 5 versus 15.

The V gene lost 3 bases and the J gene lost 2 bases, with 6 bases spanning the gap. Germline values: CDR1 SGHRS, CDR2 YFSETQ. The CDR3 length is 13 residues. This clonotype was counted only a few times. What it binds is unknown. MiXCR, applied by TCRdb to the 5' RACE reads, yields one record per CDR3 protein. The sample holds 600,000 to 750,000 distinct CDR3 sequences, 12% seen once. The sequencing here drew on PBMCs, taken on the day of the yellow fever booster vaccination. The chain combines TRBV5-1 with TRBJ1-5; D is uncertain. The sequence was collected from a man in his thirties or forties who received the YFV17D yellow fever vaccine. CDR3 amino acids: CASSWQGNQPQHF. The CDR3 region has the DNA TGCGCCAGCAGCTGGCAGGGCAATCAGCCCCAGCATTTT. The full variable domain, rest sourced from reference TRBV5-1 and TRBJ1-5, is KAGVTQTPRYLIKTRGQQVTLSCSPISGHRSVSWYQQTPGQGLQFLFEYFSETQRNKGNFPGRFSGRQFSNSRSEMNVSTLELGDSALYLCASSWQGNQPQHFGDGTRLSIL.